Listed below are T cell receptor beta chains from one sample, sequenced in a study of blood T cells in healthy people across ages. TCRdb independently ran MiXCR on the 5' RACE reads; one entry per CDR3 protein. Of more than 1,400,000 distinct CDR3 sequences in the sample, approximately 40% were seen once. Source material: blood. The receptor source for this set is a woman between 18 and 29 years old in good health. The CDR3 runs from the conserved cysteine through the conserved F or W. A D gene is named only where the DNA matches it firmly. Size tells how often a clone was seen (once, few, many) or the class of an expanded clone, and some rows leave it out.

j_call: TRBJ1-2; clone_size: -; v_call: TRBV5-1; d_call: -; cdr3_nt: TGCGCCAGCAGCTTGTTTTTGGGCCCAAACTATGGCTACACCTTC; cdr3_aa: CASSLFLGPNYGYTF
j_call: TRBJ2-1; clone_size: many; v_call: TRBV6-1; d_call: TRBD2; cdr3_nt: TGTGCCAGCAGTGAACTAGCGGGAGTAGAGTTCTTC; cdr3_aa: CASSELAGVEFF
j_call: TRBJ2-2; clone_size: few; v_call: TRBV12-3/TRBV12-4; d_call: -; cdr3_nt: TGTGCCAGCAGTTTAGCGGTACACCCGAACACCGGGGAGCTGTTTTTT; cdr3_aa: CASSLAVHPNTGELFF
j_call: TRBJ2-1; clone_size: -; v_call: TRBV10-2; d_call: TRBD1; cdr3_nt: TGCGCCAGCACAGGACAGGGCGGTATCCATGAGCAGTTCTTC; cdr3_aa: CASTGQGGIHEQFF
j_call: TRBJ2-6; clone_size: -; v_call: TRBV5-4; d_call: -; cdr3_nt: TGTGCCAGCAGCAAAGGACAGCCGGTGGCTGGGGCCAACGTCCTGACTTTC; cdr3_aa: CASSKGQPVAGANVLTF
j_call: TRBJ2-5; clone_size: -; v_call: TRBV2; d_call: TRBD2; cdr3_nt: TGTGCCAGCAGGCGGGGGAGTCAGTGGGAGCAGTACTTC; cdr3_aa: CASRRGSQWEQYF
j_call: TRBJ2-3; clone_size: -; v_call: TRBV12-3/TRBV12-4; d_call: -; cdr3_nt: TGTGCCAGCAGTCTCGCGGAAACTAGCACAGATACGCAGTATTTT; cdr3_aa: CASSLAETSTDTQYF
j_call: TRBJ1-6; clone_size: few; v_call: TRBV2; d_call: -; cdr3_nt: TGTGCCAGCAGTGAAGCTGGTTCACCCCTCCACTTT; cdr3_aa: CASSEAGSPLHF
j_call: TRBJ1-2; clone_size: many; v_call: TRBV7-2; d_call: -; cdr3_nt: TGTGCCAGCAGCTCACTGACTGCAATACACTATGGCTACACCTTC; cdr3_aa: CASSSLTAIHYGYTF
j_call: TRBJ2-3; clone_size: -; v_call: TRBV7-6; d_call: TRBD2; cdr3_nt: TGTGCCAGCAGCTCCTCGCCCGGGGGGGGTCGCACAGATACGCAGTATTTT; cdr3_aa: CASSSSPGGGRTDTQYF
j_call: TRBJ1-5; clone_size: -; v_call: TRBV4-1; d_call: TRBD1; cdr3_nt: TGCGCCAGCAGCAACGGACAGGGGGCCAGCAATCAGCCCCAGCATTTT; cdr3_aa: CASSNGQGASNQPQHF
j_call: TRBJ1-2; clone_size: -; v_call: TRBV2; d_call: -; cdr3_nt: TGTGCCAGCAGTGAAGCTAAAGGAGTGGTGGGCTACACCTTC; cdr3_aa: CASSEAKGVVGYTF
j_call: TRBJ2-5; clone_size: -; v_call: TRBV2; d_call: -; cdr3_nt: TGTGCCACTACCCCCACGCAGAGGCAGACCCAGTACTTC; cdr3_aa: CATTPTQRQTQYF
j_call: TRBJ2-1; clone_size: once; v_call: TRBV12-3/TRBV12-4; d_call: -; cdr3_nt: TGTGCCAGCAGCCTACGGGGCAAGGAGCAGTTCTTC; cdr3_aa: CASSLRGKEQFF
j_call: TRBJ2-1; clone_size: once; v_call: TRBV28; d_call: -; cdr3_nt: TGTGCCAGCAGTTTAAGTCCAGGGCAAGAGACCCAGTTCTTC; cdr3_aa: CASSLSPGQETQFF
j_call: TRBJ1-4; clone_size: -; v_call: TRBV27; d_call: -; cdr3_nt: TGTGCCAGCAGTTTATTTTGGGGCAATGAAAAACTGTTTTTT; cdr3_aa: CASSLFWGNEKLFF
j_call: TRBJ2-7; clone_size: -; v_call: TRBV6-5; d_call: -; cdr3_nt: TGTGCCAGCACCTACCTTTATGAGGGCTCCTACGAGCAGTACTTC; cdr3_aa: CASTYLYEGSYEQYF
j_call: TRBJ2-7; clone_size: -; v_call: TRBV20-1; d_call: TRBD2; cdr3_nt: TGCAGTGCCCGAATTAGCGGGGGGTTCTCCTACGAGCAGTACTTC; cdr3_aa: CSARISGGFSYEQYF
j_call: TRBJ2-1; clone_size: -; v_call: TRBV27; d_call: -; cdr3_nt: TGTGCCAGCAACATACATGGGGGCGTTAATGAGCAGTTCTTC; cdr3_aa: CASNIHGGVNEQFF
j_call: TRBJ2-2; clone_size: few; v_call: TRBV29-1; d_call: TRBD2; cdr3_nt: TGCAGCGCTCGTACTCCCCTAGCGGGGGTTAACACCGGGGAGCTGTTTTTT; cdr3_aa: CSARTPLAGVNTGELFF
j_call: TRBJ1-2; clone_size: few; v_call: TRBV28; d_call: -; cdr3_nt: TGTGCCAGCAGTTTATCATCCTTATATGGCTACACCTTC; cdr3_aa: CASSLSSLYGYTF
j_call: TRBJ1-5; clone_size: few; v_call: TRBV7-8; d_call: -; cdr3_nt: TGTGCCAGCAGCGGCGGCAGGGTATTGCATCAGCCCCAGCATTTT; cdr3_aa: CASSGGRVLHQPQHF
j_call: TRBJ2-7; clone_size: -; v_call: TRBV27; d_call: -; cdr3_nt: TGTGCCAGCAGACCGGGGACTGAGACAGGACACTCCTACGAGCAGTACTTC; cdr3_aa: CASRPGTETGHSYEQYF
j_call: TRBJ2-5; clone_size: few; v_call: TRBV6-1; d_call: TRBD1; cdr3_nt: TGTGCCAGCAGAAGAAACCAGGACAGGATTCAAGAGACCCAGTACTTC; cdr3_aa: CASRRNQDRIQETQYF
j_call: TRBJ1-4; clone_size: -; v_call: TRBV6-1; d_call: -; cdr3_nt: TGTGCCAGCAACCATGGGTCTAAAGATGAAAAACTGTTTTTT; cdr3_aa: CASNHGSKDEKLFF
j_call: TRBJ2-3; clone_size: -; v_call: TRBV10-2; d_call: TRBD2; cdr3_nt: TGCGCCACTAGCGGGCAAAGCACAGATACGCAGTATTTT; cdr3_aa: CATSGQSTDTQYF
j_call: TRBJ2-5; clone_size: many; v_call: TRBV12-3/TRBV12-4; d_call: TRBD2; cdr3_nt: TGTGCCAGCAGTTTAGGTGCGGGAGGGCAAGAGACCCAGTACTTC; cdr3_aa: CASSLGAGGQETQYF
j_call: TRBJ2-1; clone_size: -; v_call: TRBV5-1; d_call: -; cdr3_nt: TGCGCCAGCAGCTTGGTGCAGGCGTCCTACAATGAGCAGTTCTTC; cdr3_aa: CASSLVQASYNEQFF
j_call: TRBJ2-2; clone_size: once; v_call: TRBV12-3/TRBV12-4; d_call: TRBD2; cdr3_nt: TGTGCCGGCAGTCTTAGCGGGGGTTTCACCGGGGAGCTGTTTTTT; cdr3_aa: CAGSLSGGFTGELFF
j_call: TRBJ2-3; clone_size: once; v_call: TRBV30; d_call: TRBD2; cdr3_nt: TGTGCCTGGAGTCAAAACGGGAGGGACACAGATACGCAGTATTTT; cdr3_aa: CAWSQNGRDTDTQYF
j_call: TRBJ2-1; clone_size: -; v_call: TRBV6-1; d_call: -; cdr3_nt: TGTGCCATCAGCGGAGTGGGCTCCTACAATGAGCAGTTCTTC; cdr3_aa: CAISGVGSYNEQFF
j_call: TRBJ2-5; clone_size: -; v_call: TRBV7-2; d_call: -; cdr3_nt: TGTGCCAGCAGCCAACCTACTTCCTCGGACTCCCGGGAGACCCAGTACTTC; cdr3_aa: CASSQPTSSDSRETQYF
j_call: TRBJ1-5; clone_size: -; v_call: TRBV20-1; d_call: -; cdr3_nt: TGCAGTGCTAGAGCAGGGTGGGGGAATCAGCCCCAGCATTTT; cdr3_aa: CSARAGWGNQPQHF
j_call: TRBJ1-2; clone_size: -; v_call: TRBV25-1; d_call: TRBD1; cdr3_nt: TGTGCCAGCAGTGAAGCGGGGACAGGGCGCTACACCTTC; cdr3_aa: CASSEAGTGRYTF
j_call: TRBJ1-3; clone_size: -; v_call: TRBV30; d_call: TRBD1; cdr3_nt: TGTGCCTGGACCGGACAGGGGAATGGAAACACCATATATTTT; cdr3_aa: CAWTGQGNGNTIYF
j_call: TRBJ1-5; clone_size: -; v_call: TRBV28; d_call: TRBD1; cdr3_nt: TGTGCCAGCAGTTTCGACAGGGCAGTAGGGGGAGTCAATCAGCCCCAGCATTTT; cdr3_aa: CASSFDRAVGGVNQPQHF
j_call: TRBJ2-1; clone_size: many; v_call: TRBV29-1; d_call: TRBD2; cdr3_nt: TGCAGCGCTCAGGACCCCTCACTAGCGGGACATGACAATGAGCAGTTCTTC; cdr3_aa: CSAQDPSLAGHDNEQFF
j_call: TRBJ1-1; clone_size: -; v_call: TRBV2; d_call: TRBD1; cdr3_nt: TGTGCCAGCAGTGGGCGGCAGGGGGCTGTTTTTGGCACTGAAGCTTTCTTT; cdr3_aa: CASSGRQGAVFGTEAFF
j_call: TRBJ2-3; clone_size: few; v_call: TRBV11-2; d_call: TRBD1; cdr3_nt: TGTGCCAGCAGCCTAGGACAGGGATTATCGACAGATACGCAGTATTTT; cdr3_aa: CASSLGQGLSTDTQYF
j_call: TRBJ1-2; clone_size: -; v_call: TRBV20-1; d_call: -; cdr3_nt: TGCAGTGCTAGAGAGTGGAGCGAAGCTAACTATGGCTACACCTTC; cdr3_aa: CSAREWSEANYGYTF
j_call: TRBJ2-1; clone_size: once; v_call: TRBV5-1; d_call: TRBD1; cdr3_nt: TGCGCCAGCAGCTTTACGGACAGGGGTAATGAGCAGTTCTTC; cdr3_aa: CASSFTDRGNEQFF
j_call: TRBJ1-2; clone_size: -; v_call: TRBV18; d_call: TRBD1; cdr3_nt: TGTGCCAGCTCCCCTCGGGACAGGGGGTGGGATGGCTACACCTTC; cdr3_aa: CASSPRDRGWDGYTF
j_call: TRBJ1-5; clone_size: -; v_call: TRBV20-1; d_call: TRBD1; cdr3_nt: TGCAGTGCCCCGGCCGGACAGGGGGTCTATAGCAATCAGCCCCAGCATTTT; cdr3_aa: CSAPAGQGVYSNQPQHF
j_call: TRBJ2-3; clone_size: -; v_call: TRBV12-3/TRBV12-4; d_call: -; cdr3_nt: TGTGCCAGCAGTGACGCGGGACAGAGCACAGATACGCAGTATTTT; cdr3_aa: CASSDAGQSTDTQYF